This TCR beta chain was retrieved from a study of blood T cells in healthy people across ages. Notes on the study in general: Higher naive T cell percentage went strongly together with higher TCR beta diversity.

Alongside a J-beta primer mix, a sample-barcoded 5' primer served in a second PCR lasting 7 to 11 cycles. Each of the cDNA molecules was tagged by a template-switch adaptor with 12 random nucleotides. MiXCR, applied by TCRdb to the 5' RACE reads, yields one record per CDR3 protein. The sample lists fewer than 900,000 distinct CDR3 sequences, 40% to 45% occurring once. This clonotype was seen a handful of times. Its antigen is still unknown. Looked up from germline, CDR1 is PRHDT and CDR2 is FYEKMQ (reference sequence). Trimming took off 5 bases at V and 3 bases at J, with 23 bases between the two ends. This CDR3 is 18 amino acids long. The donors, all healthy, were Caucasians living in Russia, aged about 6 to 90. In each sample, at least 7 million PBMCs were isolated.

Source material: blood. The clonotype comes from a woman aged 60-75 years in good health. The V call is TRBV13, the J call TRBJ2-1; TRBD2 might be the D (6 bases). This CDR3 reads CASSPSGERAFYYNEQFF. The CDR3, as DNA: TGTGCCAGCAGCCCATCGGGAGAGCGGGCCTTTTACTACAATGAGCAGTTCTTC.